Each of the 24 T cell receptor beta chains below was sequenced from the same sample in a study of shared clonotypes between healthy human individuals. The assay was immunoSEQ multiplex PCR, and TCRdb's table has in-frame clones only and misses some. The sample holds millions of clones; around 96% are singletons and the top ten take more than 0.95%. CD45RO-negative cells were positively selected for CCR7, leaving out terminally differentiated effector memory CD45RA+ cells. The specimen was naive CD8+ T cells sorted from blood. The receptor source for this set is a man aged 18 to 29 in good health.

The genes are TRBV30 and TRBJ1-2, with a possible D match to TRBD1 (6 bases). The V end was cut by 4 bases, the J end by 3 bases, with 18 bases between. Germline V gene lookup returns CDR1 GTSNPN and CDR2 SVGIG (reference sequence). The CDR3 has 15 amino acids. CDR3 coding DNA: TGTGCCTGGAAGGGTCCGCAGGGGCCATACTATGGCTACACCTTC. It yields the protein CAWKGPQGPYYGYTF.

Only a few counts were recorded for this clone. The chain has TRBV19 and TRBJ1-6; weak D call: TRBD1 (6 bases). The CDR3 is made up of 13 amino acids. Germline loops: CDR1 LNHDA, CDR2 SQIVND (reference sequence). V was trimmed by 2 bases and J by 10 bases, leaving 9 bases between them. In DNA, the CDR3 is TGTGCCAGTAGTATACAGGGGATGTCACCCCTCCACTTT. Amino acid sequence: CASSIQGMSPLHF.

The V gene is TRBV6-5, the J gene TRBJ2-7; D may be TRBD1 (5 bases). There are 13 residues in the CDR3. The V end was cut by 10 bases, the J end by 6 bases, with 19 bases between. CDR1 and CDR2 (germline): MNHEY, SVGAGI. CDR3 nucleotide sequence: TGTGCCACCCGAAGGGGTCTCTTCCTCGAGCAGTACTTC. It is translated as CATRRGLFLEQYF.

The CDR3 protein is CASSLFWSGDEQFF. As DNA, the CDR3 is TGCGCCAGCAGCTTGTTTTGGAGTGGGGATGAGCAGTTCTTC. V and J are TRBV5-1 and TRBJ2-1; D unresolved. CDR3 size: 14 residues. CDR1 and CDR2 from the germline V gene are SGHRS and YFSETQ. Trimming shortened V by 1 base and J by 8 bases, and 13 bases separated the two germline ends. Complete variable domain (other parts from reference TRBV5-1 and TRBJ2-1): KAGVTQTPRYLIKTRGQQVTLSCSPISGHRSVSWYQQTPGQGLQFLFEYFSETQRNKGNFPGRFSGRQFSNSRSEMNVSTLELGDSALYLCASSLFWSGDEQFFGPGTRLTVL.

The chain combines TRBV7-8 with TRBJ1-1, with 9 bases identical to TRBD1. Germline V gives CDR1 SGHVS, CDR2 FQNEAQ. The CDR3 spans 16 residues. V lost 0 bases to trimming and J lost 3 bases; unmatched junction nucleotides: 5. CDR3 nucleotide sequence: TGTGCCAGCAGCTTAGCAGGGACAGGGAGGTACACTGAAGCTTTCTTT. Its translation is CASSLAGTGRYTEAFF.

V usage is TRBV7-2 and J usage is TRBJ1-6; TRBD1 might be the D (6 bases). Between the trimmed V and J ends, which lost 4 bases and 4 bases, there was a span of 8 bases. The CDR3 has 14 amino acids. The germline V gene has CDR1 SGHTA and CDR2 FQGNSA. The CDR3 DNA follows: TGTGCCAGCAGCTCGGGACATTATAATTCACCCCTCCACTTT. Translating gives CASSSGHYNSPLHF.

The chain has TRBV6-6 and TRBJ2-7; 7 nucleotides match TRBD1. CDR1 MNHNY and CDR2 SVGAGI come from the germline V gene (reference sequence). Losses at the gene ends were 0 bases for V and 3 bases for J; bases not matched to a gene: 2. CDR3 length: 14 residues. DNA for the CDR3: TGTGCCAGCAGTTACTCAGGGGGCGGCTACGAGCAGTACTTC. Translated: CASSYSGGGYEQYF.

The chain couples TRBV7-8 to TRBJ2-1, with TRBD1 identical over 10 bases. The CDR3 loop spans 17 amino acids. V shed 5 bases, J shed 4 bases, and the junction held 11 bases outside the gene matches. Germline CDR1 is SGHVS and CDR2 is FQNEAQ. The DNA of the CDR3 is TGTGCCAGCAGCGCACCGGGACAGGGGTCAATTTACAATGAGCAGTTCTTC. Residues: CASSAPGQGSIYNEQFF.

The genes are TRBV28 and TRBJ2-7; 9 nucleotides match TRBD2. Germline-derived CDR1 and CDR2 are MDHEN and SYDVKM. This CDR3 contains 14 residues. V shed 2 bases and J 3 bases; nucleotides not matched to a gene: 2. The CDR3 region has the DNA TGTGCCAGCAGTTTACTAGCGGGGATCTACGAGCAGTACTTC. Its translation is CASSLLAGIYEQYF.

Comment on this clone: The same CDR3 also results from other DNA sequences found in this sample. The CDR3 protein is CASSYSGASYEQYF. The CDR3 region has the DNA TGTGCCAGCAGTTACTCAGGGGCGTCCTACGAGCAGTACTTC. The chain employs TRBV6-5 and TRBJ2-7, with a tentative D call TRBD1 (5 bases). Trimming stripped 0 bases from V and 1 base from J, with 7 bases between. The CDR3 is 14 residues long. Germline V CDR1 and CDR2: MNHEY, SVGAGI.

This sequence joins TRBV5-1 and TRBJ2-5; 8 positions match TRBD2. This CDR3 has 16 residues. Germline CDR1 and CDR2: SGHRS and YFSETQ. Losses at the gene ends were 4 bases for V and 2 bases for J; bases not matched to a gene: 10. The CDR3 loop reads CASSPGVAGLQETQYF. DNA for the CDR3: TGCGCCAGCAGCCCCGGGGTAGCGGGGCTTCAAGAGACCCAGTACTTC.

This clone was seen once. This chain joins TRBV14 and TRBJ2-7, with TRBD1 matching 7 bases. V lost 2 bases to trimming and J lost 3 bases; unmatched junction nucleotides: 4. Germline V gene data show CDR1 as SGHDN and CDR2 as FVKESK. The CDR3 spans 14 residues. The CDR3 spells CASSQLGGGYEQYF. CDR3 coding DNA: TGTGCCAGCAGCCAACTAGGGGGCGGCTACGAGCAGTACTTC.

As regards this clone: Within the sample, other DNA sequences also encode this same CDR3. The CDR3 DNA reads as TGCGCCAGCAGCCGAACCGGGACAGGGGTTTACGAGCAGTACTTC. Its translation is CASSRTGTGVYEQYF. The chain recombines TRBV4-1 with TRBJ2-7; TRBD1 matches at 10 bases. CDR1 and CDR2 (germline): MGHRA, YSYEKL. V was clipped by 4 bases and J by 4 bases; unmatched bases: 7. The CDR3 extends over 15 amino acids.

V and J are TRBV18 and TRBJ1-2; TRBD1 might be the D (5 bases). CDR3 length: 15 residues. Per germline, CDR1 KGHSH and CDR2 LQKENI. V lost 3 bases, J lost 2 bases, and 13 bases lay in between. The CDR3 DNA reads TGTGCCAGCTCACCCTTTGCCTGGGACAACTATGGCTACACCTTC. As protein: CASSPFAWDNYGYTF.

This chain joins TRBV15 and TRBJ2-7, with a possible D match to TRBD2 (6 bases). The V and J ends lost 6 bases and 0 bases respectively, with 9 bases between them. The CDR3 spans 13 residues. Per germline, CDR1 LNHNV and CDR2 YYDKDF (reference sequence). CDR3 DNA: TGTGCCACCAGGGACGGGAGCTCCTACGAGCAGTACTTC. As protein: CATRDGSSYEQYF.

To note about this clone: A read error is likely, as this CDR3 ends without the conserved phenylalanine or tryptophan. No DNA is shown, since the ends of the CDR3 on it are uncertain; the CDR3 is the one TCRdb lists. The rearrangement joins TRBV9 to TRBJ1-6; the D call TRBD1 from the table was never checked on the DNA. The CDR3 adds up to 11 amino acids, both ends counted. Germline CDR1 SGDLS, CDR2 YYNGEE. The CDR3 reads CASSVVTGREG.

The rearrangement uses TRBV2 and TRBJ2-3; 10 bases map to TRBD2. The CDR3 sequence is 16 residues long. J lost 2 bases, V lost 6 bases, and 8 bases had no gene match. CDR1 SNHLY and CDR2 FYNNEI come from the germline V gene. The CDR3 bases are TGTGCCAGCAGCAATGTACTAGCGGGGCACACAGATACGCAGTATTTT. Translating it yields CASSNVLAGHTDTQYF.

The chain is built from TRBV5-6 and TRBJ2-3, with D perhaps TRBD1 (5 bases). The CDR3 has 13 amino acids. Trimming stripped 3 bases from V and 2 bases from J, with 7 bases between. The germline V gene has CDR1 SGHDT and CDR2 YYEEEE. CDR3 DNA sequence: TGTGCCAGCAGCTGGGGCGTCACAGATACGCAGTATTTT. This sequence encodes CASSWGVTDTQYF.

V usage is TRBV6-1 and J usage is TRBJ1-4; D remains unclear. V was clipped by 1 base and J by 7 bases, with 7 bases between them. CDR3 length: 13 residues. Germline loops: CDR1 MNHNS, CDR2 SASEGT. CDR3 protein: CASSEDTREKLFF. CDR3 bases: TGTGCCAGCAGTGAAGATACACGTGAAAAACTGTTTTTT.

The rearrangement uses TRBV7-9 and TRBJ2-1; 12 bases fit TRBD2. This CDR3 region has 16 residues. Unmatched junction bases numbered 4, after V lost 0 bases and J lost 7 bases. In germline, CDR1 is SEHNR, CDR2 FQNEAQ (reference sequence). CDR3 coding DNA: TGTGCCAGCAGCTTAGCACTAGCGGGAGGACGAAATGAGCAGTTCTTC. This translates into CASSLALAGGRNEQFF.

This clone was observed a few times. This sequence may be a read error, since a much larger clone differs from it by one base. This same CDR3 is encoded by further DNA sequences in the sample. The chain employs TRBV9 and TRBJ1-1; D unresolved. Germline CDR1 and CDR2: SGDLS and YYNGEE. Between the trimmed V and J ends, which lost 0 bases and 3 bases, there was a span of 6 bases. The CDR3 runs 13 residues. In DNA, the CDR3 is TGTGCCAGCAGCGTAGGAGGAGACACTGAAGCTTTCTTT. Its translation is CASSVGGDTEAFF.

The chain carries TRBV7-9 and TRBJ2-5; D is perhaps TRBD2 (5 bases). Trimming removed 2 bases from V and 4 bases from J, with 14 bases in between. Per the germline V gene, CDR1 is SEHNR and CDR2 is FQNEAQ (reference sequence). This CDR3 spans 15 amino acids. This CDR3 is CASSLLREKGETQYF. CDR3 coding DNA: TGTGCCAGCAGCTTATTGAGGGAGAAGGGAGAGACCCAGTACTTC.

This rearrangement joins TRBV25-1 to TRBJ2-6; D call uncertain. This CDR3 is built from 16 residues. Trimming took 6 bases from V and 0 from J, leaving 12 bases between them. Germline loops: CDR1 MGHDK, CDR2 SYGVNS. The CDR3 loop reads CASRVIPSSGANVLTF. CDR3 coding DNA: TGTGCCAGCAGGGTCATTCCCAGCTCTGGGGCCAACGTCCTGACTTTC.

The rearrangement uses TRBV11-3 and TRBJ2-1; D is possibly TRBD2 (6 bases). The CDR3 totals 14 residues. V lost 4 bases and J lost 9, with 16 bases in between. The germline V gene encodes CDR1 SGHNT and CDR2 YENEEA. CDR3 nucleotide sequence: TGTGCCAGCAGCTCCCGGGACTCCCCCAGTGAGCAGTTCTTC. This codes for CASSSRDSPSEQFF.